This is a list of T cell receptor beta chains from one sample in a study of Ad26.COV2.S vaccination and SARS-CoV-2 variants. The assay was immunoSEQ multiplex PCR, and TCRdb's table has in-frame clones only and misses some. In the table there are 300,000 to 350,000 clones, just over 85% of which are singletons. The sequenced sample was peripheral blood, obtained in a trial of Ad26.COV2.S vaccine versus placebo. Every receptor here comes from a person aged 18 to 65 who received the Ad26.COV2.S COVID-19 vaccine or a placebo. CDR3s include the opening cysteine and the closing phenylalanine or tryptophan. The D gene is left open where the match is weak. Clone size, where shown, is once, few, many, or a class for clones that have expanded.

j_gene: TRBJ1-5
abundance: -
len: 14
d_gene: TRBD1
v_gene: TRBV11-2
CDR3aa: CASSSNQGAQPQHF
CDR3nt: TGTGCCAGCAGCTCGAACCAGGGGGCCCAGCCCCAGCATTTT

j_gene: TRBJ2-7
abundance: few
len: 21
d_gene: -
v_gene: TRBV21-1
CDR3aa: CASSKVEGPALYCNRTYEQYF
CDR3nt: TGTGCCAGCAGCAAAGTAGAGGGGCCGGCACTATATTGCAATCGGACCTACGAGCAGTACTTC

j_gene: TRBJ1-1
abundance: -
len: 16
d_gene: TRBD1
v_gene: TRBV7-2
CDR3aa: CASANRQGGSNTEAFF
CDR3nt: TGTGCCAGCGCCAATAGACAGGGGGGTTCGAACACTGAAGCTTTCTTT

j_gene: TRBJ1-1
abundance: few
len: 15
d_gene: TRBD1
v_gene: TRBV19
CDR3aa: CASSRGQGLNTEAFF
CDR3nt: TGTGCCAGTAGTAGGGGACAGGGTCTGAACACTGAAGCTTTCTTT

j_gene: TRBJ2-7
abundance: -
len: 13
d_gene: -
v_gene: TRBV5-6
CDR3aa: CASSPGSSYEQYF
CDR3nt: TGTGCCAGCAGCCCCGGGAGCTCCTACGAGCAGTACTTC

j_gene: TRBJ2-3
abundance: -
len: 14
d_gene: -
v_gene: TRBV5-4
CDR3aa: CASSVGRNWDTQYF
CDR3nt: TGTGCCAGCAGCGTAGGACGAAACTGGGATACGCAGTATTTT

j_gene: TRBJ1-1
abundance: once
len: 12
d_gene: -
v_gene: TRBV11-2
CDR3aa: CASSFPPSEAFF
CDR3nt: TGTGCCAGCAGCTTCCCTCCTTCTGAAGCTTTCTTT

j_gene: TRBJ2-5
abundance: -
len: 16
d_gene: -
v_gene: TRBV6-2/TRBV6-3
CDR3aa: CASSSPLSPYQETQYF
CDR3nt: TGTGCCAGCAGTTCCCCCTTAAGTCCGTACCAAGAGACCCAGTACTTC

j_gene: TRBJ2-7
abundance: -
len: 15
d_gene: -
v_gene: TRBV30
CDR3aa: CAWSLSGFGVLEQYF
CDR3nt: TGTGCCTGGAGTCTCTCTGGTTTTGGAGTTCTCGAGCAGTACTTC

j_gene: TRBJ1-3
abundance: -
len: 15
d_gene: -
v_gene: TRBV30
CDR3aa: CAWSGSLHSGNTIYF
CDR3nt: TGTGCCTGGAGTGGAAGTCTCCACTCTGGAAACACCATATATTTT

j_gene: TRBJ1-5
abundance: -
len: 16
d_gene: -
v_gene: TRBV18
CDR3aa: CASSPLGQAGNQPQHF
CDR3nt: TGTGCCAGCTCACCACTCGGGCAGGCGGGCAATCAGCCCCAGCATTTT

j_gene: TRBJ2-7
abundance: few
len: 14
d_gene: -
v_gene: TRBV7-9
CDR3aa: CASSTLGQSYEQYF
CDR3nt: TGTGCCAGCAGCACACTAGGACAGTCCTACGAGCAGTACTTC

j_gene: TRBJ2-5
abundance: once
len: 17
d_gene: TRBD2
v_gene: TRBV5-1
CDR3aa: CASSLYTAGGTGETQYF
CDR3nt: TGCGCCAGCAGCTTATACACAGCGGGAGGGACGGGGGAGACCCAGTACTTC

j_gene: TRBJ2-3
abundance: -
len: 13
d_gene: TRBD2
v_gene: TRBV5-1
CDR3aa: CASSTWRGDTQYF
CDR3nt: TGCGCCAGCAGCACCTGGCGGGGGGATACGCAGTATTTT

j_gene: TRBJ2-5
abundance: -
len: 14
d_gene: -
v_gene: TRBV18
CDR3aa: CASSPTQGQETQYF
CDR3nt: TGTGCCAGCTCACCAACTCAGGGACAAGAGACCCAGTACTTC

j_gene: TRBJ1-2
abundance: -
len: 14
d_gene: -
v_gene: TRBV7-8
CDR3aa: CASSFGLQIYGYTF
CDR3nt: TGTGCCAGCAGCTTCGGTTTACAGATCTATGGCTACACCTTC

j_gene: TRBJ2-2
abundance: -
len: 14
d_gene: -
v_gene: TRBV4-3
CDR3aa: CASRGTENTGELFF
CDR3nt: TGCGCCAGCCGCGGGACAGAAAACACCGGGGAGCTGTTTTTT

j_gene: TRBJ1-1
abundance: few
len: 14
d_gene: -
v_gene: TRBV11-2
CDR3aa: CASSSGRVDTEAFF
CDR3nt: TGTGCCAGCAGTTCCGGACGGGTGGACACTGAAGCTTTCTTT

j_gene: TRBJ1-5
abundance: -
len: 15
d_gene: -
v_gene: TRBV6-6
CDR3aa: CASTQGENSNQPQHF
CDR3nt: TGTGCCAGCACCCAAGGGGAAAATAGCAATCAGCCCCAGCATTTT

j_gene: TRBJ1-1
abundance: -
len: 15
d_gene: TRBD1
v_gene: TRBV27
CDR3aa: CASSPANRGLTEAFF
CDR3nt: TGTGCCAGCAGTCCCGCGAACAGGGGGTTGACTGAAGCTTTCTTT

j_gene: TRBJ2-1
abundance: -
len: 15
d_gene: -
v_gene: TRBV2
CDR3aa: CASRPRVSSYNEQFF
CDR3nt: TGTGCCAGCAGGCCCCGAGTGAGCTCCTACAATGAGCAGTTCTTC

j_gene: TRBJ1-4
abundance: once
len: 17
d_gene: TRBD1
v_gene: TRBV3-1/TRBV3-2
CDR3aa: CASSEGQGVYVREKLFF
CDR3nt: TGTGCCAGCAGCGAGGGACAGGGAGTGTACGTGCGGGAAAAACTGTTTTTT

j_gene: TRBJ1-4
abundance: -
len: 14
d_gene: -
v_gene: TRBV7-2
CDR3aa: CASSRGPGLEKLFF
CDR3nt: TGTGCCAGCAGCAGGGGCCCCGGGCTGGAAAAACTGTTTTTT

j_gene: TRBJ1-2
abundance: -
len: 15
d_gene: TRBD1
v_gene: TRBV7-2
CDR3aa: CASSLERGQGPGEAF
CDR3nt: TGTGCCAGCAGCTTAGAGAGGGGACAGGGACCCGGGGAGGCCTTC

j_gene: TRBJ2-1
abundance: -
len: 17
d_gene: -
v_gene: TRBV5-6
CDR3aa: CASSRVVGGRGVDEQFF
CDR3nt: TGTGCCAGCAGCCGGGTGGTAGGCGGCAGGGGGGTGGATGAGCAGTTCTTC

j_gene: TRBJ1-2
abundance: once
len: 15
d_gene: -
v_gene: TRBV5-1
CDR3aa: CASSLEPTNRDGYTF
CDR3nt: TGCGCCAGCAGCTTGGAACCGACAAATCGTGATGGCTACACCTTC

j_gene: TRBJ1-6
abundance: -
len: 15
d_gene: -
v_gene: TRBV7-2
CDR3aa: CASRKPGNYNSPLHF
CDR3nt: TGTGCCAGCAGAAAACCGGGAAATTATAATTCACCCCTCCACTTT

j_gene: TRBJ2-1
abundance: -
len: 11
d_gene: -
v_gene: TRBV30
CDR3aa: CAWGSYNEQFF
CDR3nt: TGTGCCTGGGGATCTTACAATGAGCAGTTCTTC

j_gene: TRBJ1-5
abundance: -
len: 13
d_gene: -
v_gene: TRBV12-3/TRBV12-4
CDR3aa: CASSRTHNQPQHF
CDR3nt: TGTGCCAGCAGCAGGACCCACAATCAGCCCCAGCATTTT

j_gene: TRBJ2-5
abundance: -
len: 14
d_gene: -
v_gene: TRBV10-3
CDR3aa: CAISEGGYQETQYF
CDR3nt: TGTGCCATCAGTGAAGGCGGCTACCAAGAGACCCAGTACTTC

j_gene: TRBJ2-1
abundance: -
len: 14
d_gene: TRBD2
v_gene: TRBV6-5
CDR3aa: CASILAGGNNEQFF
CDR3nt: TGTGCCAGCATTCTAGCGGGGGGAAACAATGAGCAGTTCTTC

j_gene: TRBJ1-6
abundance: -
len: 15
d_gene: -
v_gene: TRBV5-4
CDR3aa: CASSLGGTGNSPLHF
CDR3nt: TGTGCCAGCAGCTTGGGGGGCACGGGGAATTCACCCCTCCACTTT

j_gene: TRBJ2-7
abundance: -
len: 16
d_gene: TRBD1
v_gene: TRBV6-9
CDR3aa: CASSYETGGSSYEQYF
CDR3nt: TGTGCCAGCAGTTATGAGACAGGGGGGAGCTCCTACGAGCAGTACTTC

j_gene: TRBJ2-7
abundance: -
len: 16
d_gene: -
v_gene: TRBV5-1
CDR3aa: CASSPEPRGLRDEQYF
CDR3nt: TGCGCCAGCAGCCCAGAACCCCGGGGGCTCCGGGACGAGCAGTACTTC

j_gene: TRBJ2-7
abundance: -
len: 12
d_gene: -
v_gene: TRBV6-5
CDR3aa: CASSPRGYEQYF
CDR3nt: TGTGCCAGCAGTCCCCGCGGGTACGAGCAGTACTTC

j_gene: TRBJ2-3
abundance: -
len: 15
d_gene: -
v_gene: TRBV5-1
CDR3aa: CASLLTGGGSDTQYF
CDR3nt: TGCGCCAGCTTACTCACCGGGGGAGGTTCAGATACGCAGTATTTT

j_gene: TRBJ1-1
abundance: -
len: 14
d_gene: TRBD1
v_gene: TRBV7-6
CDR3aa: CASSLGQGNTEAFF
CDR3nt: TGTGCCAGCAGCTTGGGACAGGGGAACACTGAAGCTTTCTTT

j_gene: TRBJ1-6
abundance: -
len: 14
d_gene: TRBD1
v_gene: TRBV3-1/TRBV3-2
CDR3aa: CASSRTGANSPLHF
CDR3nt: TGTGCCAGCAGCCGAACAGGGGCGAATTCACCCCTCCACTTT

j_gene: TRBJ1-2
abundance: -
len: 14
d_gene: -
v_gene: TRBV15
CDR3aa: CATSRDRLNYGYTF
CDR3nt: TGTGCCACCAGCAGAGACAGGTTAAACTATGGCTACACCTTC